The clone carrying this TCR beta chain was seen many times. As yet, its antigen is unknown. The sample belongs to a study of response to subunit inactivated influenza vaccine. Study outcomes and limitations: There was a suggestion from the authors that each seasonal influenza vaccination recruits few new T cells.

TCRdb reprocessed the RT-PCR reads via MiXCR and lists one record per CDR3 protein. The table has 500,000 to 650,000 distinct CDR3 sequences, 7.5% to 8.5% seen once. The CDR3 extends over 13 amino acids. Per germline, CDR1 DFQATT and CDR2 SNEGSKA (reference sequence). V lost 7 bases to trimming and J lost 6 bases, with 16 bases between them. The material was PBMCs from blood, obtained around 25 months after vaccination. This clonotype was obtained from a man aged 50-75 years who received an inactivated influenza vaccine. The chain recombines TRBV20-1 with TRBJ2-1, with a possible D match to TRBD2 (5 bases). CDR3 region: CSGVLAWGNEQFF. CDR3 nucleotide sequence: TGCAGTGGAGTTCTAGCCTGGGGCAATGAGCAGTTCTTC.